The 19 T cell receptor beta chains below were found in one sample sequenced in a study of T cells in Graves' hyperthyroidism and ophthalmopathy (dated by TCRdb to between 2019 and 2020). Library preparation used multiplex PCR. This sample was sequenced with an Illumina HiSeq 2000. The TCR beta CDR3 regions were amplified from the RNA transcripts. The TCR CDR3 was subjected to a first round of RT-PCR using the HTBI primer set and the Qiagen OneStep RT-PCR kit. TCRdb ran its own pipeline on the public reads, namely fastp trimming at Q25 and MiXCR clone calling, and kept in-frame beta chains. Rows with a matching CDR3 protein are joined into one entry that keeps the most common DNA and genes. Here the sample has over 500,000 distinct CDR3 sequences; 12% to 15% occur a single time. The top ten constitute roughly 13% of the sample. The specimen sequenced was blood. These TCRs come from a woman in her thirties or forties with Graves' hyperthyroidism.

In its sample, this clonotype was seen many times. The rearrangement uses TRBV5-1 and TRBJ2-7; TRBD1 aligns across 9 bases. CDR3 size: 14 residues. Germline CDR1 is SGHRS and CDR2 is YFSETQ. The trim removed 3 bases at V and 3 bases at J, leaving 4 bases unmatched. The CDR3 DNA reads TGCGCCAGCAGCTCAGGACAGGGGAACTACGAGCAGTACTTC. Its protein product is CASSSGQGNYEQYF.

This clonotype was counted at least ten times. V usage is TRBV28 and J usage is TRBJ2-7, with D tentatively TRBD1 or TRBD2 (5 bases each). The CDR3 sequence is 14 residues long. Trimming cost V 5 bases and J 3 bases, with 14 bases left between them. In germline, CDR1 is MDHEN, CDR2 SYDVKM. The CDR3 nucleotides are TGTGCCAGCAGTGCACCGGGACGGATCTACGAGCAGTACTTC. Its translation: CASSAPGRIYEQYF.

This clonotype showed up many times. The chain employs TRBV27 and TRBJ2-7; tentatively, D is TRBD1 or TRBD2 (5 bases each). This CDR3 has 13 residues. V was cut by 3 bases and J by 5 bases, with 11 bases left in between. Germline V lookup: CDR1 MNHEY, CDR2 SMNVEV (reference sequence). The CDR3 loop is CASSFSGTDEQYF. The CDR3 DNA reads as TGTGCCAGCAGTTTCTCCGGGACCGACGAGCAGTACTTC.

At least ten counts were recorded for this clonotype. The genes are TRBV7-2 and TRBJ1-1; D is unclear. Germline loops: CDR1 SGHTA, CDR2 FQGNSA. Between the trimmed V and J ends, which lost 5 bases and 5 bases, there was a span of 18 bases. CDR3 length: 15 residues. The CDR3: CASSAPYLGWTEAFF. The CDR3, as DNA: TGTGCCAGCAGCGCCCCCTATTTAGGGTGGACTGAAGCTTTCTTT.

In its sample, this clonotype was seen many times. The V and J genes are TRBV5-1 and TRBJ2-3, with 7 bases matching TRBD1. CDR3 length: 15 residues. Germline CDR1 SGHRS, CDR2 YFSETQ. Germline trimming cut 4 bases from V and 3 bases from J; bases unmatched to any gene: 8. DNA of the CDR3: TGCGCCAGCAGCACTCAGACAGGGCCAACAGATACGCAGTATTTT. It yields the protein CASSTQTGPTDTQYF. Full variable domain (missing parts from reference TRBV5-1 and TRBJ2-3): KAGVTQTPRYLIKTRGQQVTLSCSPISGHRSVSWYQQTPGQGLQFLFEYFSETQRNKGNFPGRFSGRQFSNSRSEMNVSTLELGDSALYLCASSTQTGPTDTQYFGPGTRLTVL.

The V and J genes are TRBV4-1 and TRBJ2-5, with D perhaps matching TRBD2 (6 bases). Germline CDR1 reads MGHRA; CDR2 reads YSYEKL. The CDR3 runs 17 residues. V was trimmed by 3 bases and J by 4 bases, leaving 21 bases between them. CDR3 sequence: CASSQVEGSGARETQYF. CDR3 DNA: TGCGCCAGCAGCCAGGTCGAGGGGTCGGGAGCCAGAGAGACCCAGTACTTC.

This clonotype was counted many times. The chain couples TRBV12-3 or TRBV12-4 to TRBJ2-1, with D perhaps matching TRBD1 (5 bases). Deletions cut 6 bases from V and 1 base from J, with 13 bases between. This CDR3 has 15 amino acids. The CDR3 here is CASRSTALSYNEQFF. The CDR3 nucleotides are TGTGCCAGCAGGTCGACAGCTCTTTCCTACAATGAGCAGTTCTTC.

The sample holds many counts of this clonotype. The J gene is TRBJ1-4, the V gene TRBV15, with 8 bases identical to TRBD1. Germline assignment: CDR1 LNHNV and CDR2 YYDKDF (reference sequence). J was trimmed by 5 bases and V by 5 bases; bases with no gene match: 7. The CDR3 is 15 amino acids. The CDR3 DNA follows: TGTGCCACCAGCCTGCGACAGGGGCACAATGAAAAACTGTTTTTT. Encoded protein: CATSLRQGHNEKLFF.

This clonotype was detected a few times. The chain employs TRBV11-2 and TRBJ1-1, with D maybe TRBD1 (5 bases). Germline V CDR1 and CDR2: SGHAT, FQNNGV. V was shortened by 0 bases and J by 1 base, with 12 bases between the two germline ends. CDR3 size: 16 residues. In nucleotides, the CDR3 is TGTGCCAGCAGCTTAGAGTGGGGGAAACCGAACACTGAAGCTTTCTTT. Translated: CASSLEWGKPNTEAFF.

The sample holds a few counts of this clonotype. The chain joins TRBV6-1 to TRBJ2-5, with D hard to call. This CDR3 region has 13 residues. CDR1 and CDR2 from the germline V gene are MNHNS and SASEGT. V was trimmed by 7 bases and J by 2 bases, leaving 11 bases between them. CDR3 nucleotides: TGTGCCAGCAAATTCGGTCCACAAGAGACCCAGTACTTC. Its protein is CASKFGPQETQYF.

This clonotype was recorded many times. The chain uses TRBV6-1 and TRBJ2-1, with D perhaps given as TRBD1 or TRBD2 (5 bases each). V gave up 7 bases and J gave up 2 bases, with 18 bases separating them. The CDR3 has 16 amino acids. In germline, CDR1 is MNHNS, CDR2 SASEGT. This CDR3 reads CASTLARGSTYNEQFF. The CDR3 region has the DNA TGTGCCAGCACTTTGGCGAGGGGCAGCACCTACAATGAGCAGTTCTTC.

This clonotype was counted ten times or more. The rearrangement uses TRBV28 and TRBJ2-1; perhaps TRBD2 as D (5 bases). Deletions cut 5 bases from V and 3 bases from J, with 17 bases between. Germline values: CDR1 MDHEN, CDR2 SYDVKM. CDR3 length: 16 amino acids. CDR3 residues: CASSTLASVGYNEQFF. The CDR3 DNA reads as TGTGCCAGCAGTACCTTAGCGTCCGTGGGCTACAATGAGCAGTTCTTC.

CDR3 coding DNA: TGCAGCGTTTCCCCAGGGCCTGGGACTGAAGCTTTCTTT. It codes for CSVSPGPGTEAFF. The J gene is TRBJ1-1, the V gene TRBV29-1, with D tentatively TRBD1 (5 bases). The CDR3 loop spans 13 amino acids. Germline CDR1 is SQVTM and CDR2 is ANQGSEA. V dropped 5 bases and J dropped 5 bases, with 15 bases sitting between them.

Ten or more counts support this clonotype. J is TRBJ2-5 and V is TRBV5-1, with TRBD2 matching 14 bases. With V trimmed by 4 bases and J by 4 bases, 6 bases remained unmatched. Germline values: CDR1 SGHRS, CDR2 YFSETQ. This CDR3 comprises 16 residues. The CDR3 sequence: CASSPLGTSGRETQYF. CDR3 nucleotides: TGCGCCAGCAGCCCTCTTGGGACTAGCGGGAGAGAGACCCAGTACTTC.

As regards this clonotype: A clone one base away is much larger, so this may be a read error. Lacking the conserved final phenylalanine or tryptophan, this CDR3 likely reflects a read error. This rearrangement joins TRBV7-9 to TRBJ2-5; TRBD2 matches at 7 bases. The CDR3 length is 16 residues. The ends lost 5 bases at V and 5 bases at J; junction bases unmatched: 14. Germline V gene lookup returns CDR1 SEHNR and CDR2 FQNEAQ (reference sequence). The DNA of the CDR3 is TGTGCCAGCAGCGGGGCCAGCGGGACCCCTCCGGAGACCCAGTACCTC. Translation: CASSGASGTPPETQYL.

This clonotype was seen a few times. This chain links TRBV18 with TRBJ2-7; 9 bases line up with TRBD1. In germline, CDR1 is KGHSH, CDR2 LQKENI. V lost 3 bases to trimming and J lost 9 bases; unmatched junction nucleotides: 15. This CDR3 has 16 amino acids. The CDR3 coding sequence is TGTGCCAGCTCACCCTTATGGACAGGGGAGGGTTCCGTGCAGTACTTC. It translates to CASSPLWTGEGSVQYF.

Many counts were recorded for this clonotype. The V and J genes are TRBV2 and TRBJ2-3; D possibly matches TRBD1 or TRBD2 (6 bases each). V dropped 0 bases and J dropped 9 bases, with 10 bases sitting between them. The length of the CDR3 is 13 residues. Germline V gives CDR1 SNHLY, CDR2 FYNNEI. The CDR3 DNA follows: TGTGCCAGCAGTGAAGCGCTCGGGGGCACGCAGTATTTT. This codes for CASSEALGGTQYF.

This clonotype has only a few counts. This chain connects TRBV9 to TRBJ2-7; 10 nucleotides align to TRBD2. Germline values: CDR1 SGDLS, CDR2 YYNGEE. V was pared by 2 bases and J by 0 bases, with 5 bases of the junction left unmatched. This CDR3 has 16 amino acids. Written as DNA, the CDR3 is TGTGCCAGCAGCGTGAGGGCTAGCGGGAGCTCCTACGAGCAGTACTTC. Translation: CASSVRASGSSYEQYF.

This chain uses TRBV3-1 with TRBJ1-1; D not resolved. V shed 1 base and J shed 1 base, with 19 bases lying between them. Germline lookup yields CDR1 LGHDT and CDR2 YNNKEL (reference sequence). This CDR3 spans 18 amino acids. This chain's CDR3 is CASSQVLAPGVGNTEAFF. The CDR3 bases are TGTGCCAGCAGCCAAGTTTTAGCTCCCGGAGTGGGGAACACTGAAGCTTTCTTT. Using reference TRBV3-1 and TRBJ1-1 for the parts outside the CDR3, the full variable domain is DTAVSQTPKYLVTQMGNDKSIKCEQNLGHDTMYWYKQDSKKFLKIMFSYNNKELIINETVPNRFSPKSPDKAHLNLHINSLELGDSAVYFCASSQVLAPGVGNTEAFFGQGTRLTVV.